These 3 T cell receptor beta chains were sequenced from one sample in a study of identical twins. One entry per CDR3 protein, called by TCRdb with MiXCR from the 5' RACE reads. The sample gives under 400,000 distinct CDR3 sequences, roughly 9% of which show up once; approximately 8.9% is in the top ten. The sample was naive T cells sorted from blood. The receptors originated from a woman aged 45 to 65 in good health.

This clonotype showed up many times. The chain uses TRBV4-1 and TRBJ1-1, with D perhaps TRBD1 (6 bases). This CDR3 comprises 15 residues. Looked up from germline, CDR1 is MGHRA and CDR2 is YSYEKL. Trimming shortened V by 3 bases and J by 1 base, and 12 bases separated the two germline ends. The CDR3 region is CASSHQDRTNTEAFF. Written as DNA, the CDR3 is TGCGCCAGCAGCCACCAAGACAGGACGAACACTGAAGCTTTCTTT.

This clonotype has ten or more counts. The chain couples TRBV3-1 to TRBJ2-7; no definite D call. This CDR3 has 14 residues. Germline CDR1 LGHDT, CDR2 YNNKEL (reference sequence). V lost 0 bases and J lost 3, with 9 bases in between. CDR3 region: CASSQEATFYEQYF. CDR3 in DNA: TGTGCCAGCAGCCAAGAAGCAACTTTCTACGAGCAGTACTTC.

This clonotype has at least ten counts. This chain connects TRBV27 to TRBJ1-1; TRBD1 aligns across 7 bases. This CDR3 has 14 residues. CDR1 and CDR2 from the germline V gene are MNHEY and SMNVEV (reference sequence). Trimming cost V 2 bases and J 0 bases; bases outside gene matches: 0. CDR3 DNA: TGTGCCAGCAGTTTAGACAGGGTGAACACTGAAGCTTTCTTT. This translates into CASSLDRVNTEAFF.